This TCR beta chain was profiled in a study of cytomegalovirus exposure and HLA in healthy donors. Findings and caveats of the study: In an earlier analysis, about 87% or about 30%: the productive usage of most TCR beta V segments. As a later analysis showed, a missense DCLRE1C variant was linked to trimming of TCR beta V- and J-genes.

This clone was counted a few times. Antigen: not known. PCR was performed using 60 Vbeta and 13 Jbeta primers. Clones were read by immunoSEQ multiplex PCR, and TCRdb kept only the in-frame ones, dropping some. The sample lists approximately 110,000 clones; 74% were seen once. These donors, healthy bone marrow donors, were studied. The CDR3 loop spans 16 amino acids. The J segment lost 3 bases and the V segment lost 1 base, leaving 5 bases of the junction unmatched. The germline V gene has CDR1 LGHNT and CDR2 FRNRAP. The sequencing sample was made of PBMCs. V is TRBV12-5 and J is TRBJ1-3, with 8 bases matching TRBD1. The TCR was taken from a man over 45 in good health and CMV-seropositive. CDR3 DNA: TGTGCTAGTGGTTTGGGGAACAGGGGGAATGGAAACACCATATATTTT. Protein sequence: CASGLGNRGNGNTIYF.